Shown below are 15 T cell receptor beta chains from a single sample sequenced in a study of shared clonotypes between healthy human individuals. Using immunoSEQ multiplex PCR, the repertoire was profiled, and TCRdb retains in-frame clones only, with some absent. The top ten clones hold approximately 1.2% of a sample with over a million clones, about 96% of them seen once. Sequenced: naive CD4+ T cells sorted from blood. Stated subset: CD45RA+ positively selected. Every receptor here comes from a man aged 25-40 years in good health.

This clone was seen once. The chain has TRBV9 and TRBJ1-1; D uncertain. Per the germline V gene, CDR1 is SGDLS and CDR2 is YYNGEE. V dropped 7 bases and J dropped 0 bases, with 19 bases sitting between them. The CDR3 runs 16 residues. Here the CDR3 reads CASSKTTGRLNTEAFF. The CDR3 DNA reads TGTGCCAGCTCGAAAACAACGGGGAGACTGAACACTGAAGCTTTCTTT.

The V call is TRBV2, the J call TRBJ2-5; TRBD1 aligns across 10 bases. The CDR3 runs 14 residues. The ends lost 2 bases at V and 6 bases at J; junction bases unmatched: 3. The germline CDR1 and CDR2 sequences are SNHLY and FYNNEI. CDR3 protein: CASSEWDRGKTQYF. The DNA of the CDR3 is TGTGCCAGCAGTGAATGGGACAGGGGAAAGACCCAGTACTTC.

The gene calls are TRBV6-6 and TRBJ2-7; tentatively, D is TRBD2 (5 bases). This CDR3 comprises 14 residues. V was trimmed by 6 bases and J by 3 bases, leaving 15 bases between them. The germline V gene encodes CDR1 MNHNY and CDR2 SVGAGI (reference sequence). CDR3 sequence: CASSPHGKVYEQYF. Here the CDR3 DNA reads TGTGCCAGCAGCCCCCACGGGAAGGTCTACGAGCAGTACTTC.

This sequence joins TRBV18 and TRBJ2-1; TRBD2 matches at 7 bases. The V and J ends lost 4 bases and 6 bases, in that order; junction bases with no gene match: 3. Per the germline V gene, CDR1 is KGHSH and CDR2 is LQKENI. This CDR3 spans 13 amino acids. CDR3 in DNA: TGTGCCAGCTCACGACCGGGAGGCAATGAGCAGTTCTTC. It translates to CASSRPGGNEQFF.

The chain recombines TRBV11-3 with TRBJ2-3; 7 nucleotides line up with TRBD1. V shed 0 bases, J shed 9 bases, and the junction held 3 bases outside the gene matches. The CDR3 covers 13 residues. Germline V gives CDR1 SGHNT, CDR2 YENEEA. CDR3 bases: TGTGCCAGCAGCTTAGATCTCAGGGGGACGCAGTATTTT. Residues: CASSLDLRGTQYF.

The V gene is TRBV28, the J gene TRBJ2-2; D call uncertain. The CDR3 runs 12 residues. Per germline, CDR1 MDHEN and CDR2 SYDVKM. V was shortened by 9 bases and J by 4 bases, with 9 bases between the two germline ends. The CDR3 DNA is TGTGCCAGTGTTGCGTTCACCGGGGAGCTGTTTTTT. It is translated as CASVAFTGELFF.

V is TRBV23-1 and J is TRBJ1-4, with 7 bases identical to TRBD1. TRBV23-1 falls under the ORF class, with uncertain function. CDR3 size: 15 residues. The V and J ends lost 3 bases and 6 bases, in that order; junction bases with no gene match: 7. CDR3 protein: CASSHRGQRHEKLFF. The DNA for the CDR3 is TGCGCCAGCAGTCACAGGGGACAGAGGCATGAAAAACTGTTTTTT.

The chain couples TRBV11-1 to TRBJ2-5; D is ambiguous. V shed 1 base and J shed 0 bases, with 6 bases lying between them. Looked up from germline, CDR1 is SGHAT and CDR2 is FQDESV (reference sequence). The length of the CDR3 is 14 residues. The CDR3 sequence: CASSLVQYQETQYF. In nucleotides, the CDR3 is TGTGCCAGCAGCTTAGTGCAGTACCAAGAGACCCAGTACTTC.

The chain links TRBV11-2 to TRBJ2-7; 7 bases are shared with TRBD1. The CDR3 has 17 residues. With 0 bases clipped from V and 6 bases from J, the junction kept 14 bases outside the gene matches. Germline lookup yields CDR1 SGHAT and CDR2 FQNNGV. CDR3 in DNA: TGTGCCAGCAGCTTAGACTCACAGGGGTTCCGCCCGTTCGAGCAGTACTTC. This encodes CASSLDSQGFRPFEQYF.

The genes are TRBV28 and TRBJ1-2; D is unresolved. Trimming removed 5 bases at V and 4 bases at J, with 11 bases between. The CDR3 runs to 13 residues. Per germline, CDR1 MDHEN and CDR2 SYDVKM. The CDR3 DNA is TGTGCCAGCAGTGTACAGAGAGCCTATGGCTACACCTTC. Translation: CASSVQRAYGYTF.

CDR3 loop: CASSQEFRKTQYF. CDR3 nucleotides: TGCGCCAGCAGCCAAGAATTCCGAAAGACCCAGTACTTC. This sequence joins TRBV4-3 and TRBJ2-5; D is unclear. The CDR3 extends over 13 amino acids. The V and J ends lost 0 bases and 6 bases respectively, with 8 bases between them. Germline V gene sequence: CDR1 LGHNA, CDR2 YSLEER.

This clone appeared once. The sample carries other DNA sequences with the same CDR3. V and J are TRBV27 and TRBJ1-5; D possibly corresponds to TRBD1 (5 bases). Trimming left V 5 bases short and J 1 base short, with 12 bases between. Germline V gives CDR1 MNHEY, CDR2 SMNVEV (reference sequence). This CDR3 contains 15 residues. The CDR3 sequence is CASSPRGGSNQPQHF. CDR3 nucleotide sequence: TGTGCCAGCAGTCCCCGGGGCGGGAGCAATCAGCCCCAGCATTTT.

This clone came up once. The chain links TRBV10-2 to TRBJ2-3; TRBD1 matches at 11 bases. Germline V gives CDR1 WSHSY, CDR2 SAAADI. With V trimmed by 7 bases and J by 3 bases, 9 bases remained unmatched. The CDR3 has 16 amino acids. This CDR3 reads CASTIPGTGGTDTQYF. CDR3 nucleotides: TGCGCCAGCACGATACCTGGGACAGGGGGAACAGATACGCAGTATTTT.

This clone has a single count. The gene calls are TRBV4-2 and TRBJ2-1, with 13 bases aligning to TRBD2. Germline V gene data show CDR1 as LGHNA and CDR2 as YNFKEQ. The V segment lost 0 bases and the J segment 7 bases; nucleotides outside the gene matches: 9. The CDR3 extends over 18 amino acids. The CDR3 is CASSQDRPTSGRVNEQFF. The CDR3 bases are TGTGCCAGCAGCCAAGATCGCCCCACTAGCGGGAGGGTGAATGAGCAGTTCTTC.

This chain links TRBV7-9 with TRBJ2-1; 7 nucleotides agree with TRBD1. The CDR3 length is 14 residues. Trimming at V came to 1 base and at J to 4 bases, leaving 1 base not matched to a gene. CDR1 and CDR2 (germline): SEHNR, FQNEAQ (reference sequence). CDR3 nucleotide sequence: TGTGCCAGCAGCTTAGGGGACAGATACAATGAGCAGTTCTTC. It yields the protein CASSLGDRYNEQFF.